One T cell receptor (beta chain) is described in this entry. Which antigen it targets is not known. No qualities accompany the bases; no much larger clone lies one base away. The data stem from a study of cytomegalovirus exposure and HLA in healthy donors (dated by TCRdb to about 2017). Concerning the study at large: According to an earlier analysis of several hundred of the donors, about 190 million T cells yielded 117 million unique TCR beta sequences and 276 Gb of sequence data. Roughly 300 gigabases of sequencing data and tens of millions of unique TCR sequences made up an early release that covered approximately 650 HLA-typed donors. Of the roughly 420 genotyped donors, over 80% were placed in the genetic ancestry cluster associated with self-reported Caucasian donors. The study was designed to test whether signatures of past pathogen exposure could be identified by cataloging public T cell receptors. The T cell repertoires of around 670 subjects were profiled by immunosequencing and related to cytomegalovirus serostatus. A separate validation cohort of about 110 different subjects was used in addition to the approximately 700-subject first cohort. To predict cytomegalovirus infection status, the study combined high-throughput TCR immunosequencing, statistical association of individual TCRs with disease status, and machine learning. A later analysis re-examined previously published TCR beta repertoires from more than 600 donors and added high-resolution HLA genotyping to investigate patterns of TCR occurrence. The later analysis used no new phenotypic data to find candidate immune exposures, relying instead on TCR beta sequences and their occurrence across donors. To decide whether each TCR beta V gene segment behaved as functional or pseudogenic, an earlier analysis of approximately 590 of the donors relied on high-throughput TCR beta sequencing. Donor age, sex, ethnicity and CMV serostatus were collected together with the repertoire data. A later genetic analysis took genome-wide SNP genotypes for about 60% of the roughly 670 donors and used that subset as a discovery cohort. Every repertoire in the discovery cohort had been generated on one and the same sequencing platform. Class I and class II HLA loci were covered by the typing at four-digit resolution. The number of donors typed differed by locus, with roughly 629-640 for A, B, C, DRB1 and DQB1, roughly 520 for DQA1, about 610 for DPA1, and over 400 for DPB1. Four to six DR-DQ haplotypes were handled as single units for association and clustering, since linkage in the cohort was strong. Among 398 genotyped donors of the cohort, an average of approximately 230,000 unique TCR beta nucleotide sequences were sequenced per donor, about a sixth of them non-productive. Summary of the overall study and its limitations: In a later analysis, several top co-occurrence clusters were reported to appear linked to parvovirus B19, influenza, CMV and Epstein-Barr virus. In an earlier analysis of several hundred of the donors, most TCR beta V segments were observed in productive rearrangements about 87% or about 30% of the time, broadly matching IMGT annotations. Sequencing depth was assumed to be roughly uniform across donors in the presence/absence analyses, though that assumption may not hold. A group of highly shared sequence variants was considered likely to be a technical artifact of the sequencing pipeline. A few of the identified cytomegalovirus-associated TCR beta chains were confirmed in vitro to be specific for cytomegalovirus antigens. The study listed around 160 TCR beta chains as associated with cytomegalovirus. V-gene and J-gene trimming of TCR beta chains was associated with a missense DCLRE1C variant in a later genetic analysis, and the association was replicated in an independent cohort. A later analysis found that TCR association rates varied across HLA loci, with DRB1 alleles showing the most associated TCRs and HLA-C alleles the fewest. At a false discovery rate of 0.05, a later analysis linked under 20,000 TCR beta sequences to specific HLA alleles. Correlated functional status among segregating V segments might reflect linkage disequilibrium, but an unknown experimental factor could not be ruled out. A later genetic analysis reported fewer N-insertions in productive TCRs among donors in an Asian-associated ancestry cluster than the roughly 700-donor mean. The classifier was reported to diagnose cytomegalovirus status with high specificity and sensitivity in both the original cohort and the validation cohort. While some public TCRs were present in many individuals, most TCR sequences turned up only very rarely across donors. It was suggested by the authors that the approach could potentially be generalized to other disease states and immunological phenotypes. Because the 87-base-pair reads could not distinguish some IMGT-functional V segments, including TRBV6-2 and TRBV6-3, those segments were excluded. HLA typing was unavailable for some donors at each locus, so association tests used only the typed subset. When HLA alleles, especially DR and DQ, strongly co-occurred, TCR associations were difficult to assign to individual alleles. A further reported finding was that TCR beta sequences accurately predicted the HLA-A and HLA-B alleles for most subjects in the first cohort. The cohort was sequenced for TCR beta chains only, and without alpha or paired-chain data the features that could be detected were limited. In a later analysis, most CMV-associated TCR beta chains were found to appear HLA-restricted, with HLA associations seemingly driven largely by CMV exposure. For the cohort, immune exposure information was limited to CMV serostatus. Compared with equally common non-associated chains, HLA-associated TCR beta chains in a later analysis were more clonally expanded and had lower generation probabilities. Over 15 rarely observed V segments, including chromosome 9 orphons, were excluded from the earlier analysis of some 590 of the donors because counts were too low.

CDR1 LGHNA and CDR2 YNFKEQ are derived from the germline V gene. Deletion took 0 bases off V and 1 base off J, with a span of 6 bases between the germline ends. From cysteine to phenylalanine, the CDR3 is 14 amino acids long. Of all the DNA, just the CDR3 is kept, 42 bases in frame from base 1. The cohort comprised some 700 healthy bone marrow donors. All cohort members were sampled while nominally healthy, although unrecorded immune exposures were likely present. The donor was CMV seronegative and was included in the group of over 300 seronegative cohort members. Each donor provided a peripheral blood sample, and peripheral blood mononuclear cells were used for TCR beta sequencing. Genomic DNA was extracted from the blood cell samples with the Qiagen DNeasy Blood Extraction Kit. Receptor libraries were prepared by the immunoSEQ multiplex PCR assay. For the multiplex PCR, a mixture combining 60 forward primers for TCR Vbeta segments and 13 reverse primers for TCR Jbeta segments was used. The CDR3 region of rearranged TCR beta genes was amplified from genomic DNA by a multiplex PCR assay. On the Illumina HiSeq System, the amplified TCR beta libraries were sequenced as 87-base-pair reads. The original pipeline was this. Across the roughly 600 repertoires, a later analysis counted approximately 75 million unique TCR beta chains, about 10 million of which were shared by at least two donors. Raw reads were error-corrected and collapsed into unique sequences by a nearest-neighbor algorithm in which closely related sequences were merged to remove PCR and sequencing errors. CDR3 sequences were aligned to IMGT reference sequences to assign V, D and J gene segments. For a sequence to be retained, a match of at least six nucleotides was required to both a V gene segment and a J gene segment. A rearrangement was called productive if the CDR3 had no stop codons and remained in frame with V and J, and every other rearrangement was called non-productive. CDR3 was defined according to IMGT convention as the region running from the second conserved V-encoded cysteine to the conserved J-encoded phenylalanine. In an earlier analysis of approximately 590 of the donors, sequences lacking an unambiguous match to a single V gene segment were excluded. An earlier analysis of about 590 of the donors classified V segments as functional when productive rearrangements were above 56.7% and as segregating when the standard deviation between donors was above 5%. A statistical classification framework was developed to diagnose cytomegalovirus status using the catalog of TCR beta chain sequences. In a later analysis, TCR nucleotide sequences were compared against IMGT/GENE-DB human TR gene sequences so that V and J genes could be assigned. In a later analysis, CDR3 sequences and most-parsimonious VDJ recombination scenarios were assigned using the TCRdist pipeline. In a later analysis, each TCR beta chain was defined by its CDR3 amino acid sequence together with its V-gene family, and reads without a unique V-gene family were excluded. In a later analysis, 500 to 700 highly shared, low-generation-probability nucleotide sequences were removed to address suspected cross-contamination and a sequencing artifact. In a later analysis, a clonal expansion index for each public chain was calculated from normalized within-repertoire ranks of inferred template counts. In a later analysis, generation probabilities were computed using a VDJ recombination model fitted to out-of-frame rearrangements, and the results were checked against IGoR. Hypergeometric tests were used in a later analysis to score TCR-TCR, TCR-HLA and TCR-CMV co-occurrence, with a repertoire-size bias correction applied to the TCR pairs. To estimate false discovery rates, a later analysis permuted the HLA or CMV assignments 20 times. In a later analysis, co-occurring TCRs were grouped with DBSCAN, and TCRdist sequence similarity was added when clustering was performed within HLA-allele-positive subsets. For co-occurrence clustering, repertoires with fewer than 30,000 or more than 120,000 public chains were excluded, along with four to six repertoires with anomalous nucleotide sharing. TCRdb took this table from immuneACCESS and kept in-frame rearrangements with V and J called. Such tables lack part of the clones; where checked against another copy, unresolved V genes explain under half of the gap, and the rest is unexplained. The V and J calls and the clone size are those of that table, but D and trimming were determined from the DNA. The table for this sample lists over 150,000 clones; around 79% of them were counted only once. The ten top clones hold 4.3% of the sample.

Material: PBMCs. The receptor was derived from a man in his forties in good health and CMV-seronegative. Rearrangement joined TRBV4-2 to TRBJ2-5; matching of 5 bases hints at TRBD2 as the D gene. The DNA sequence reads TGTGCCAGCAGCCAAGATACTAGCCAAGAGACCCAGTACTTC. Its protein product is CASSQDTSQETQYF.